This T cell receptor beta chain was identified during a study of shared clonotypes between healthy human individuals. The study's findings and limits: It was observed that roughly 5% of naive CD4 clonotypes were shared across a handful of donors.

Naive CD8 cells were CD45RO-negative, positively selected for CCR7, excluding terminally differentiated effector memory CD45RA+ cells. Assay used: immunoSEQ multiplex PCR; TCRdb lists only in-frame clones, some missing. The data hold approximately 2,200,000 clones, with around 93% observed a single time. Points on this clone: Its antigen is undetermined.

Deletions cut 3 bases from V and 4 bases from J, with 10 bases between. CDR1 and CDR2 (germline): SNHLY, FYNNEI. There are 13 residues in the CDR3. This rearrangement joins TRBV2 to TRBJ2-7; D is ambiguous. What was sequenced was naive CD8+ T cells from PBMCs. This sequence was found in a man between 18 and 29 years old in good health. Some clones in this sample may be carry-over from other donors' samples. The DNA of the CDR3 is TGTGCCAGCAGTGACAAAGCCCGATACGAGCAGTACTTC. The encoded protein is CASSDKARYEQYF.